This TCR beta chain is from a study of T cell repertoires in cytomegalovirus infection. The germline gives CDR1 MGHDK, CDR2 SYGVNS. The V and J ends lost 3 bases and 4 bases respectively, with 11 bases between them. This CDR3 is built from 14 residues. TCRdb itself ran the reads through MiXCR, one entry per CDR3 protein. The sample consists of hundreds of thousands of distinct CDR3 sequences, under 45% of them appearing once. Concerning this clonotype itself: What it binds is not known.

The source is a human donor in good health (CMV status not recorded). Some clones in this sample may be carry-over from other donors' samples. The V gene is TRBV25-1, the J gene TRBJ2-3, with D hard to call. The source material was cultured PBMCs, sampled from culture after CMV antigen stimulation. For the CDR3, the DNA is TGTGCCAGCAGTGACCGAAACTGGCCAGATACGCAGTATTTT. Protein: CASSDRNWPDTQYF.